The 26 T cell receptor beta chains reported below all come from one sample, sequenced in a study of blood T cell repertoires in COVID-19. Profiled with immunoSEQ multiplex PCR; TCRdb holds only in-frame clones, not every one. Of about 160,000 clones detected, roughly 80% appear once; the ten largest clones hold about 5.3%. Sequenced input: PBMCs or T cells enriched from blood (not recorded which). The receptors originated from a woman aged 40 to 50 with acute COVID-19.

The chain recombines TRBV5-1 with TRBJ2-7; 9 nucleotides agree with TRBD1. The CDR3 contains 15 residues. V lost 0 bases, J lost 7 bases, and 8 bases stayed unmatched. Germline assignment: CDR1 SGHRS and CDR2 YFSETQ. For the CDR3, the DNA is TGCGCCAGCAGCTTGGCTACAGGGGGCCTGAGGGAGCAGTACTTC. It yields the protein CASSLATGGLREQYF.

The V gene is TRBV25-1, the J gene TRBJ2-6; no clear D gene. Germline CDR1 reads MGHDK; CDR2 reads SYGVNS. There are 15 residues in the CDR3. Trimming left V 5 bases short and J 2 bases short, with 10 bases between. This CDR3 is CASSRGFAGANVLTF. The CDR3 DNA reads as TGTGCCAGCAGTAGAGGTTTCGCTGGGGCCAACGTCCTGACTTTC.

The chain carries TRBV20-1 and TRBJ1-2; TRBD1 is a possible D gene (5 bases). The CDR3 spans 11 residues. From germline, CDR1 is DFQATT and CDR2 SNEGSKA (reference sequence). V was clipped by 3 bases and J by 8 bases, with 10 bases between them. CDR3 residues: CSARDNPGYTF. CDR3 in DNA: TGCAGTGCTAGGGACAATCCCGGCTACACCTTC.

J is TRBJ1-1 and V is TRBV7-9; D is unresolved. Germline CDR1 is SEHNR and CDR2 is FQNEAQ (reference sequence). CDR3 length equals 14 residues. V shed 2 bases and J shed 4 bases, with 11 bases lying between them. In DNA form, the CDR3 reads TGTGCCAGCAGCTTATTGGTCGAGAGCACTGAAGCTTTCTTT. Translation: CASSLLVESTEAFF.

J is TRBJ2-7 and V is TRBV4-1; 9 bases line up with TRBD2. Germline trimming cut 1 base from V and 4 bases from J; bases unmatched to any gene: 8. The CDR3 has 16 residues. Germline V gene data show CDR1 as MGHRA and CDR2 as YSYEKL. In DNA, the CDR3 is TGCGCCAGCAGCCAAGGGGGGACTAGCTCTGTTTACGAGCAGTACTTC. It yields the protein CASSQGGTSSVYEQYF.

The rearrangement uses TRBV4-2 and TRBJ1-2, with a tentative D call TRBD1 (5 bases). CDR3 length equals 16 residues. Germline V gives CDR1 LGHNA, CDR2 YNFKEQ. Trimming removed 4 bases at V and 0 bases at J, with 15 bases between. The CDR3 here is CASSLDSSTANYGYTF. CDR3 bases: TGTGCCAGCAGCCTCGACAGCTCGACAGCTAACTATGGCTACACCTTC.

The genes are TRBV19 and TRBJ2-7; 8 bases are a match to TRBD1. The better agreement between TRBJ2-5 and the DNA end casts doubt on the J call. This CDR3 has 14 amino acids. Germline CDR1 is LNHDA and CDR2 is SQIVND (reference sequence). The CDR3 loop is CASSQDRVGKTQYF. In DNA, the CDR3 is TGTGCCAGTAGTCAGGACAGGGTTGGGAAGACCCAGTACTTC.

The chain combines TRBV7-2 with TRBJ1-4; 7 bases agree with TRBD1. The CDR3 has 15 residues. Trimming cost V 5 bases and J 4 bases; bases outside gene matches: 7. Looked up from germline, CDR1 is SGHTA and CDR2 is FQGNSA. CDR3: CASSGHRGGNEKLFF. The CDR3, as DNA: TGTGCCAGCAGCGGCCACAGGGGCGGTAATGAAAAACTGTTTTTT.

The sample holds one count of this clone. This chain connects TRBV2 to TRBJ1-3; tentative D call: TRBD1 (6 bases). CDR1 and CDR2 (germline): SNHLY, FYNNEI. Trimming shortened V by 5 bases and J by 15 bases, and 14 bases separated the two germline ends. The CDR3 has 11 residues. The CDR3 region has the DNA TGTGCCAGCAGTCAGGACAGCCCAGCATATTTT. It translates to CASSQDSPAYF.

The chain uses TRBV2 and TRBJ2-1; the D gene is possibly TRBD2 (6 bases). From germline, CDR1 is SNHLY and CDR2 FYNNEI. The CDR3 covers 15 residues. Trimming shortened V by 6 bases and J by 4 bases, and 16 bases separated the two germline ends. The CDR3 here is CASSPFRDSYNEQFF. CDR3 nucleotides: TGTGCCAGCAGCCCGTTCCGGGACTCGTACAATGAGCAGTTCTTC.

The chain employs TRBV3-1 (or the pseudogene TRBV3-2) and TRBJ2-1; tentative D call: TRBD2 (5 bases). Trimming pared 2 bases from V and 4 bases from J, leaving 15 bases between. The CDR3 loop spans 16 amino acids. Germline-derived CDR1 and CDR2 are LGHDT and YNNKEL (reference sequence). The CDR3 coding sequence is TGTGCCAGCAGCCAAAACGGTGGACGGGGATACAATGAGCAGTTCTTC. Protein sequence: CASSQNGGRGYNEQFF.

The chain links TRBV6-1 to TRBJ1-2, with a weak D call TRBD1 (6 bases). The V gene lost 0 bases and the J gene lost 8 bases, with 13 bases spanning the gap. Germline lookup yields CDR1 MNHNS and CDR2 SASEGT. The CDR3 is made up of 14 amino acids. Here the CDR3 DNA reads TGTGCCAGCAGTGAAGCGAACAGGGTGAAGGGCTACACCTTC. Translation gives CASSEANRVKGYTF.

The rearrangement joins TRBV7-9 to TRBJ1-2; possible D gene TRBD1, 5 bases. This CDR3 contains 12 residues. V dropped 3 bases and J dropped 8 bases, with 10 bases sitting between them. Germline CDR1 is SEHNR and CDR2 is FQNEAQ (reference sequence). CDR3 coding DNA: TGTGCCAGCAGCTTCGGAGGGGAAGGCTACACCTTC. This codes for CASSFGGEGYTF.

This clone was picked up many times. The chain links TRBV4-1 to TRBJ2-5, with a tentative D call TRBD2 (5 bases). CDR3 length: 14 residues. The V gene's germline CDR1 is MGHRA and CDR2 YSYEKL. V lost 3 bases and J 2 bases, leaving 10 bases between the germline ends. As DNA, the CDR3 is TGCGCCAGCAGCCACCTGGAGGATCAAGAGACCCAGTACTTC. This codes for CASSHLEDQETQYF.

The chain employs TRBV5-4 and TRBJ1-2, with a possible D match to TRBD1 (5 bases). Trimming took off 1 base at V and 6 bases at J, with 13 bases between the two ends. CDR1 is SGHNT, CDR2 YYREEE, per germline (reference sequence). CDR3 length equals 14 residues. This chain's CDR3 is CASSLSPRVDGYTF. The CDR3 bases are TGTGCCAGCAGCTTGTCCCCCAGGGTGGATGGCTACACCTTC.

The rearrangement links TRBV5-5 to TRBJ2-3; 13 nucleotides match TRBD2. Looked up from germline, CDR1 is SGHKS and CDR2 is YYEKEE (reference sequence). The CDR3 loop spans 16 amino acids. The ends lost 4 bases at V and 5 bases at J; junction bases unmatched: 7. The CDR3 DNA is TGTGCCAGCAGCCTAGGACTAGCGGGAGATCGAGATACGCAGTATTTT. This translates into CASSLGLAGDRDTQYF.

Regarding this clone: The germline gene is not matched at one end of the junction; a read error may be the cause. The J gene is TRBJ1-6, the V gene TRBV6-5, with TRBD1 identical over 8 bases. This CDR3 is 15 amino acids long. The V gene's germline CDR1 is MNHEY and CDR2 SVGAGI. DNA of the CDR3: TGTGCCAGCACCATTACGGTGAGGACAGGGCCGTTTAAGCTCTTT. Translation gives CASTITVRTGPFKLF.

This chain links TRBV5-1 with TRBJ2-3; 7 bases line up with TRBD1. The length of the CDR3 is 14 residues. J gave up 3 bases and V 8 bases, and 9 bases lay outside the gene matches. Germline V gene data show CDR1 as SGHRS and CDR2 as YFSETQ. CDR3 sequence (DNA): TGCGCCAGTACCACAGGGGTCGAAACAGATACGCAGTATTTT. Translating gives CASTTGVETDTQYF. The variable domain in full, with the rest retrieved from reference TRBV5-1 and TRBJ2-3, is KAGVTQTPRYLIKTRGQQVTLSCSPISGHRSVSWYQQTPGQGLQFLFEYFSETQRNKGNFPGRFSGRQFSNSRSEMNVSTLELGDSALYLCASTTGVETDTQYFGPGTRLTVL.

This clone was seen only a few times. The chain carries TRBV11-3 and TRBJ2-5; TRBD2 agrees at 15 bases. Germline V gene data show CDR1 as SGHNT and CDR2 as YENEEA. This CDR3 is built from 18 residues. The ends lost 3 bases at V and 5 bases at J; junction bases unmatched: 10. CDR3 sequence reads: CASSLRWTSGRAGETQYF. The CDR3 DNA reads as TGTGCCAGCAGCTTGAGGTGGACTAGCGGGAGGGCCGGGGAGACCCAGTACTTC. Together with reference TRBV11-3 and TRBJ2-5, the CDR3 gives the full variable domain: EAGVVQSPRYKIIEKKQPVAFWCNPISGHNTLYWYLQNLGQGPELLIRYENEEAVDDSQLPKDRFSAERLKGVDSTLKIQPAELGDSAVYLCASSLRWTSGRAGETQYFGPGTRLLVL.

The J gene is TRBJ2-7, the V gene TRBV6-1; 10 bases match TRBD2. Per germline, CDR1 MNHNS and CDR2 SASEGT. CDR3 size: 16 residues. The CDR3 DNA reads as TGTGCCAGCAGTGAAGCGGCGACTAGCGGGTCCTATGAGCAGTACGTC. Its protein is CASSEAATSGSYEQYV.

The rearrangement joins TRBV9 to TRBJ1-1; 7 bases match TRBD1. Germline V gene sequence: CDR1 SGDLS, CDR2 YYNGEE. The CDR3 length is 15 residues. The trim removed 4 bases at V and 1 base at J, leaving 7 bases unmatched. The CDR3 coding sequence is TGTGCCAGCAGCCTAGGGACAGATCCGAACACTGAAGCTTTCTTT. Translating it yields CASSLGTDPNTEAFF.

The V and J genes are TRBV10-1 and TRBJ2-7, with a tentative D call TRBD1 (6 bases). The CDR3 has 15 amino acids. Trimming removed 6 bases at V and 5 bases at J, with 20 bases between. CDR1 WNHNN and CDR2 SYGVQD come from the germline V gene (reference sequence). The CDR3 loop is CASRKGGAGDNEQYF. The CDR3 DNA reads TGCGCCAGCAGGAAGGGTGGAGCAGGGGATAACGAGCAGTACTTC.

The chain carries TRBV30 and TRBJ2-1, with 10 bases fitting TRBD2. Per germline, CDR1 GTSNPN and CDR2 SVGIG (reference sequence). Trimming took 6 bases from V and 9 from J; bases not matched to a gene: 14. This CDR3 is built from 15 residues. The chain's CDR3 is CACPISGRAGGEQFF. CDR3 nucleotides: TGTGCCTGTCCCATAAGCGGGAGGGCCGGAGGTGAGCAGTTCTTC.

V gene TRBV4-1 combines with J gene TRBJ2-7; TRBD2 aligns across 14 bases. Germline values: CDR1 MGHRA, CDR2 YSYEKL. V dropped 0 bases and J dropped 6; count of bases not matched to a gene: 4. This CDR3 is 16 amino acids long. CDR3 sequence (DNA): TGCGCCAGCAGCCAAGATAGGGGACTAGCGGGAGTCGAGCAGTACTTC. This gives the protein CASSQDRGLAGVEQYF.

This chain links TRBV19 with TRBJ1-2; D not resolved. Trimming pared 7 bases from V and 2 bases from J, leaving 14 bases between. CDR1 is LNHDA, CDR2 SQIVND, per germline (reference sequence). The CDR3 has 14 amino acids. CDR3 in DNA: TGTGCCAGTATCCCAGTAGGCAGGAACTATGGCTACACCTTC. This codes for CASIPVGRNYGYTF.

DNA for the CDR3: TGTGCCAGTAAGTTCCGACTAGAATCCAATGAGCAGTTCTTC. This codes for CASKFRLESNEQFF. The rearrangement uses TRBV19 and TRBJ2-1, with D perhaps TRBD2 (6 bases). The CDR3 contains 14 residues. V dropped 7 bases and J dropped 6 bases, with 16 bases sitting between them. The germline CDR1 and CDR2 sequences are LNHDA and SQIVND (reference sequence).